This T cell receptor beta chain was sequenced for a study of OX40 agonist ivuxolimab in advanced cancers. Study background: Every 2 weeks, ivuxolimab was infused into the patients intravenously at between 0.01 and 10 mg/kg. General observations from the study: Expanded clones were, on average, more numerous among CD8+ T cells than CD4+. People who partly responded at 0.1-3.0 mg/kg had some of the least clonal expansion seen.

The CDR3 consists of 15 residues. Trimming took 4 bases from V and 0 from J; bases not matched to a gene: 3. Germline V CDR1 and CDR2: SGHRS, YFSETQ. This clone was counted between two and nine times. What it recognizes is unknown. Produced via immunoSEQ multiplex PCR; TCRdb's table is partial and in-frame only. The table has about 48,000 clones, about 81% seen once. The TCR comes from an adult with an advanced solid tumor such as melanoma, head and neck, liver or kidney cancer. Sequenced here: CD4+ or CD8+ T cells sorted from blood, sampled in a trial of the OX40 agonist ivuxolimab. The chain combines TRBV5-1 with TRBJ1-1; 10 bases are a match to TRBD1. The CDR3 protein is CASSEGQGMNTEAFF. The CDR3 DNA reads TGCGCCAGCAGCGAGGGACAGGGGATGAACACTGAAGCTTTCTTT.